The next 10 T cell receptor beta chains were all read from a single sample in a study of shared clonotypes between healthy human individuals. Here immunoSEQ multiplex PCR was the method, and the copy in TCRdb shows in-frame clones only, minus some. Of roughly 650,000 clones in the sample, 95% to 98% were seen once. The sample comprised naive CD4+ T cells sorted from blood. Indicated subset: CD45RA+ positively selected. These receptors all come from a woman in her 30s in good health.

As for this clone: This sample includes further DNA sequences coding for the same CDR3. The V call is TRBV6-1, the J call TRBJ1-5; 11 nucleotides align to TRBD1. The CDR3 covers 15 residues. The germline V gene has CDR1 MNHNS and CDR2 SASEGT. J was trimmed by 7 bases and V by 3 bases; bases with no gene match: 5. The CDR3 protein is CASSDRDRGFQPQHF. The CDR3 DNA is TGTGCCAGCAGTGACCGGGACAGGGGGTTCCAGCCCCAGCATTTT.

This chain links TRBV11-2 with TRBJ2-7; 12 bases agree with TRBD1. The V gene end was trimmed by 1 base and the J gene end by 6 bases; junction bases not matched to a gene: 4. This CDR3 is 15 amino acids long. Germline V gene data show CDR1 as SGHAT and CDR2 as FQNNGV. CDR3 in amino acids: CASSLAGTGGLEQYF. In nucleotides, the CDR3 is TGTGCCAGCAGCTTAGCCGGGACAGGGGGCCTCGAGCAGTACTTC.

The rearrangement links TRBV27 to TRBJ2-1; D uncertain. Per the germline V gene, CDR1 is MNHEY and CDR2 is SMNVEV (reference sequence). V was clipped by 3 bases and J by 2 bases, with 11 bases between them. This CDR3 is 15 amino acids long. The CDR3 coding sequence is TGTGCCAGCAGTTTCCTTGTGACCCCCTACAATGAGCAGTTCTTC. Encoded protein: CASSFLVTPYNEQFF.

This clone was seen a single time. This sequence joins TRBV5-1 and TRBJ1-2; D is unclear. Germline assignment: CDR1 SGHRS and CDR2 YFSETQ. This CDR3 comprises 15 residues. V was cut by 4 bases and J by 7 bases, with 20 bases left in between. The chain's CDR3 is CASSPDLVSSVGYTF. CDR3 nucleotide sequence: TGCGCCAGCAGCCCGGATTTAGTATCGAGCGTTGGCTACACCTTC.

A remark on this clone: Other DNA variants within this sample encode the same CDR3. This chain joins TRBV5-8 and TRBJ2-1, with 8 bases lining up with TRBD1. This CDR3 is built from 14 residues. Germline V lookup: CDR1 SGHTS, CDR2 YDEGEE. Trimming cost V 5 bases and J 4 bases; bases outside gene matches: 5. CDR3 coding DNA: TGTGCCAGCAGTCTCGGGACAGGTTACAATGAGCAGTTCTTC. Translated: CASSLGTGYNEQFF.

This chain links TRBV28 with TRBJ1-1; D is unresolved. V lost 7 bases and J lost 0, with 3 bases in between. The CDR3 loop spans 11 amino acids. Germline V CDR1 and CDR2: MDHEN, SYDVKM. CDR3 bases: TGTGCCAGCATAATGAACACTGAAGCTTTCTTT. This translates into CASIMNTEAFF.

The chain couples TRBV28 to TRBJ2-5; perhaps TRBD2 as D (6 bases). This CDR3 comprises 13 residues. Germline V CDR1 and CDR2: MDHEN, SYDVKM. V gave up 6 bases and J gave up 5 bases, with 13 bases separating them. The CDR3 DNA is TGTGCCAGCAGGTCAACTAGCATGGAGACCCAGTACTTC. Protein: CASRSTSMETQYF.

The chain links TRBV5-1 to TRBJ1-5, with TRBD1 identical over 7 bases. The CDR3 is made up of 14 amino acids. In germline, CDR1 is SGHRS, CDR2 YFSETQ. The V and J ends lost 0 bases and 7 bases, in that order; junction bases with no gene match: 4. CDR3: CASSLGGGTQPQHF. For the CDR3, the DNA is TGCGCCAGCAGCTTGGGAGGGGGCACCCAGCCCCAGCATTTT.

The rearrangement joins TRBV28 to TRBJ2-3; 11 positions agree with TRBD2. The germline V gene encodes CDR1 MDHEN and CDR2 SYDVKM. CDR3 length: 19 amino acids. With 4 bases clipped from V and 7 bases from J, the junction kept 19 bases outside the gene matches. DNA for the CDR3: TGTGCCAGCAGTTCCACGGCAGACTACACTAGCGGGAGTATAAATACGCAGTATTTT. Protein sequence: CASSSTADYTSGSINTQYF.

V is TRBV2 and J is TRBJ2-3; a possible D gene is TRBD2 (6 bases). CDR3 size: 13 residues. The V end lost 4 bases, the J end lost 7 bases, and 12 bases lay between the germline ends. Germline V CDR1 and CDR2: SNHLY, FYNNEI. The CDR3 here is CASSVGLANTQYF. The CDR3 nucleotides read TGTGCCAGCAGTGTTGGCCTAGCGAATACGCAGTATTTT.